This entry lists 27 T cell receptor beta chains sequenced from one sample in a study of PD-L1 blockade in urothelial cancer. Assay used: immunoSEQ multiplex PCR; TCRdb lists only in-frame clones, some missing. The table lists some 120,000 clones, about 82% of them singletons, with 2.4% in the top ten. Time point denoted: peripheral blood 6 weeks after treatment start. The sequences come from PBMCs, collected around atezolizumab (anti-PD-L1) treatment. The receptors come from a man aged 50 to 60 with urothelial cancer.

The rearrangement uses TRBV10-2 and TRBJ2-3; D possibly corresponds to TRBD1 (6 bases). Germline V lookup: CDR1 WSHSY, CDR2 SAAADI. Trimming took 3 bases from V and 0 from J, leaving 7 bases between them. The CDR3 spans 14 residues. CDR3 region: CASSDQGSTDTQYF. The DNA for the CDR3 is TGCGCCAGCAGTGACCAGGGGAGCACAGATACGCAGTATTTT.

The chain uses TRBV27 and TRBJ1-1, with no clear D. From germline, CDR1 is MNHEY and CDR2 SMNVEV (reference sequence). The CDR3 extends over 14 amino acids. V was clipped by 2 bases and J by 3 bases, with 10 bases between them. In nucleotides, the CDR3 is TGTGCCAGCAGTTTAGTCGGAGATTACACTGAAGCTTTCTTT. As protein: CASSLVGDYTEAFF.

CDR3 amino acids: CSVLRGTEAFF. The CDR3 DNA is TGCAGCGTCCTCAGGGGCACTGAAGCTTTCTTT. The chain uses TRBV29-1 and TRBJ1-1; a weak D match, TRBD1 (6 bases). Trimming stripped 6 bases from V and 4 bases from J, with 9 bases between. This CDR3 contains 11 residues. From germline, CDR1 is SQVTM and CDR2 ANQGSEA. The entire variable domain, with the rest obtained from reference TRBV29-1 and TRBJ1-1, is as follows: SAVISQKPSRDICQRGTSLTIQCQVDSQVTMMFWYRQQPGQSLTLIATANQGSEATYESGFVIDKFPISRPNLTFSTLTVSNMSPEDSSIYLCSVLRGTEAFFGQGTRLTVV.

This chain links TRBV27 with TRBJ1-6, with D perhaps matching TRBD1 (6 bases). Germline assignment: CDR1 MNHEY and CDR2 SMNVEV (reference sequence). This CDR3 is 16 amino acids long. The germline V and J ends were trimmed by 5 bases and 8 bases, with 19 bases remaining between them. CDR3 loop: CASSHKTGQPHSPLHF. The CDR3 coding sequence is TGTGCCAGCAGTCATAAGACAGGCCAGCCCCATTCACCCCTCCACTTT.

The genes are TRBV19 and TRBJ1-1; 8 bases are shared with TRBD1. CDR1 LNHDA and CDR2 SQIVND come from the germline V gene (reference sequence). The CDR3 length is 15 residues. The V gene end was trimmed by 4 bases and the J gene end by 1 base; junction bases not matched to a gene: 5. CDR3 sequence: CASSRLTGGNTEAFF. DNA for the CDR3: TGTGCCAGTAGTAGGCTCACAGGGGGGAACACTGAAGCTTTCTTT.

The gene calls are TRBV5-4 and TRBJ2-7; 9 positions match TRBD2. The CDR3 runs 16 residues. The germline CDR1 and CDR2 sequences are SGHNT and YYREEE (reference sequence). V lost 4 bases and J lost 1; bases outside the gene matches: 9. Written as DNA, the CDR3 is TGTGCCAGCAGCATCGACCTAGCGGGGAGTTCCTACGAGCAGTACTTC. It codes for CASSIDLAGSSYEQYF.

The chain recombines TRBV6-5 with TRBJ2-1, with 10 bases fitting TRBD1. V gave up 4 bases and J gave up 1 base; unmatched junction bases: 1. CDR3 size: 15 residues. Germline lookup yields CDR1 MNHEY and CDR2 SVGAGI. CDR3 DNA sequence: TGTGCCAGCAGTTGGGACAGGGGATCCTACAATGAGCAGTTCTTC. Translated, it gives CASSWDRGSYNEQFF.

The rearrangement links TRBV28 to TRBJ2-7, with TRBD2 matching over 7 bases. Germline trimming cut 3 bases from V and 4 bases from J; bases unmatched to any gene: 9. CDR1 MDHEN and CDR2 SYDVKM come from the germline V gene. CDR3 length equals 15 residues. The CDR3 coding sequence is TGTGCCAGCAGTTTGATGTCTAGCGGAAAGTACGAGCAGTACTTC. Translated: CASSLMSSGKYEQYF.

The CDR3 DNA sequence: TGTGCCAGCAGCTTCGTGGGACAGCGCTCTGGAAACACCATATATTTT. Protein: CASSFVGQRSGNTIYF. The V call is TRBV5-6, the J call TRBJ1-3, with 7 bases aligning to TRBD1. CDR3 length: 16 amino acids. After removal of 2 bases from V and 0 bases from J, the junction contained 5 bases not matched to a gene. CDR1 is SGHDT and CDR2 is YYEEEE in the germline V gene.

Here the CDR3 DNA reads TGTGCCAGCTCAATTGGACAGGGAGATTCACCCCTCCACTTT. Amino acids: CASSIGQGDSPLHF. This chain joins TRBV18 and TRBJ1-6; TRBD1 aligns across 8 bases. This CDR3 contains 14 residues. In germline, CDR1 is KGHSH, CDR2 LQKENI. The J segment lost 8 bases and the V segment lost 5 bases, leaving 5 bases of the junction unmatched.

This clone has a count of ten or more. CDR3 residues: CASSLAAETQYF. The CDR3 nucleotides read TGTGCCAGCAGCTTAGCGGCTGAGACCCAGTACTTC. The V gene is TRBV7-9, the J gene TRBJ2-5; no reliable D call. The germline CDR1 and CDR2 sequences are SEHNR and FQNEAQ (reference sequence). CDR3 length: 12 residues. Trimming took off 0 bases at V and 5 bases at J, with 4 bases between the two ends. Filled out from reference TRBV7-9 and TRBJ2-5, the complete variable domain reads DTGVSQNPRHKITKRGQNVTFRCDPISEHNRLYWYRQTLGQGPEFLTYFQNEAQLEKSRLLSDRFSAERPKGSFSTLEIQRTEQGDSAMYLCASSLAAETQYFGPGTRLLVL.

CDR3 sequence: CASSKSTEEKLFF. CDR3 DNA: TGTGCCAGTAGTAAAAGTACGGAGGAAAAACTGTTTTTT. The chain joins TRBV19 to TRBJ1-4; D is ambiguous. The CDR3 sequence is 13 residues long. Trimming took 4 bases from V and 8 from J, leaving 11 bases between them. CDR1 LNHDA and CDR2 SQIVND come from the germline V gene (reference sequence).

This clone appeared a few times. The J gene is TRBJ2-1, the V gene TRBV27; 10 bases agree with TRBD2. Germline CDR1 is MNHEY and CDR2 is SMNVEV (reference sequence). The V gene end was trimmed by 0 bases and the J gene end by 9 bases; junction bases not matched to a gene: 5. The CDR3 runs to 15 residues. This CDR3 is CASSLSPAGGREQFF. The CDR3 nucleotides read TGTGCCAGCAGTTTATCTCCAGCGGGAGGGCGTGAGCAGTTCTTC.

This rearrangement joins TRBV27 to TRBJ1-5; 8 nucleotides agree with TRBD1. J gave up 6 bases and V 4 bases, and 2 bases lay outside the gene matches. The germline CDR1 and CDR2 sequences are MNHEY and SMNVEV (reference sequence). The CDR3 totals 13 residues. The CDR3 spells CASSSQGGQPQHF. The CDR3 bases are TGTGCCAGCAGTTCACAGGGGGGTCAGCCCCAGCATTTT.

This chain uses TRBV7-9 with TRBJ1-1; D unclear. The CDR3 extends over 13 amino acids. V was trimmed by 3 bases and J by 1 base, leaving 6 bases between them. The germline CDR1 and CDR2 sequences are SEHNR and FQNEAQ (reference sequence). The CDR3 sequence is CASSFGSNTEAFF. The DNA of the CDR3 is TGTGCCAGCAGCTTCGGGTCGAACACTGAAGCTTTCTTT.

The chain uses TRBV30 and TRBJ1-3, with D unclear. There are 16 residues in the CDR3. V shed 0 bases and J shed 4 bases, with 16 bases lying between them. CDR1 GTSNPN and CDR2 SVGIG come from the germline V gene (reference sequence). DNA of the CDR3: TGTGCCTGGAGTGTTTTCGATCATGGGAGAGGAAACACCATATATTTT. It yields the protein CAWSVFDHGRGNTIYF.

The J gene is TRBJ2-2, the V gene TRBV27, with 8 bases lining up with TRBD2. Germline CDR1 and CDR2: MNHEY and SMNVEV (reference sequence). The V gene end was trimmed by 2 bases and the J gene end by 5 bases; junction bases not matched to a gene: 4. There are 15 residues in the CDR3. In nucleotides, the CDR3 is TGTGCCAGCAGTTTAATACGGGAGGGAACCGGGGAGCTGTTTTTT. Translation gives CASSLIREGTGELFF.

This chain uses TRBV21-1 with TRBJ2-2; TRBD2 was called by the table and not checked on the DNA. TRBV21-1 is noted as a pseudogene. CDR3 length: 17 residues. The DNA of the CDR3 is TGTGCCAGCAGGGGTTGGGCGGGAGGGCCGATTGCCGGGGAGCTGTTTTTT. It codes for CASRGWAGGPIAGELFF.

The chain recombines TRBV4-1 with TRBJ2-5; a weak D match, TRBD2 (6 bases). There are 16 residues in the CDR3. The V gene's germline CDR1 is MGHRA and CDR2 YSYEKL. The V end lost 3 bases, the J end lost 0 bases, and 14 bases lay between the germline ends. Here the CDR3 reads CASSHLAARDQETQYF. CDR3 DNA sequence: TGCGCCAGCAGCCACTTAGCGGCTCGGGACCAAGAGACCCAGTACTTC.

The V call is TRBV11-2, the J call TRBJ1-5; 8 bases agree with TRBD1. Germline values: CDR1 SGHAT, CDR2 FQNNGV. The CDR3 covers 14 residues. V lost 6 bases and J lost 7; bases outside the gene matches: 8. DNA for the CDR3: TGTGCCAGCAGTCCGCAGGGGGCCAAGCAGCCCCAGCATTTT. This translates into CASSPQGAKQPQHF.

CDR3 protein: CASRKGLADTDTQYF. As DNA, the CDR3 is TGTGCCAGCAGAAAGGGACTAGCGGACACAGATACGCAGTATTTT. The V and J genes are TRBV27 and TRBJ2-3; the match to TRBD2 covers 11 bases. The CDR3 spans 15 residues. CDR1 is MNHEY, CDR2 SMNVEV, per germline (reference sequence). The ends lost 6 bases at V and 2 bases at J; junction bases unmatched: 4.

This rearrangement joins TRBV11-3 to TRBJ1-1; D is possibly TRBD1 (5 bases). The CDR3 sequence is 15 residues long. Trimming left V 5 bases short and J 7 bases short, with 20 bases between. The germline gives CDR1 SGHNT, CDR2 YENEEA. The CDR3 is CASSPGMQGEGEAFF. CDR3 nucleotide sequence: TGTGCCAGCAGCCCAGGAATGCAGGGTGAAGGTGAAGCTTTCTTT.

CDR3 DNA sequence: TGTGCCAGCAGCCCCTGGACTAGCGGGGGGGAGTATGAGCAGTTCTTC. It codes for CASSPWTSGGEYEQFF. The V call is TRBV7-9, the J call TRBJ2-1; 15 nucleotides agree with TRBD2. CDR1 is SEHNR and CDR2 is FQNEAQ in the germline V gene (reference sequence). The V and J ends lost 5 bases and 8 bases, in that order; junction bases with no gene match: 7. This CDR3 region has 16 residues.

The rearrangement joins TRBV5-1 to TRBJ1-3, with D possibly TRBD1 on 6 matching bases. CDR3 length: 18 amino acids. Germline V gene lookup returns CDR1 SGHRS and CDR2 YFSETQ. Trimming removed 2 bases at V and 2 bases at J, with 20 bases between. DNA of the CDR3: TGCGCCAGCAGCTTTCGTGGACAGATGGGGATACCTGGAAACACCATATATTTT. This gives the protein CASSFRGQMGIPGNTIYF.

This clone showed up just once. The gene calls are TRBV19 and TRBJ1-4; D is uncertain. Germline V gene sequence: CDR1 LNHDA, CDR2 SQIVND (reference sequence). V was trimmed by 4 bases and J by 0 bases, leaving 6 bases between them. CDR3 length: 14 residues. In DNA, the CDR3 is TGTGCCAGTAGTAGGCGGACAACTAATGAAAAACTGTTTTTT. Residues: CASSRRTTNEKLFF. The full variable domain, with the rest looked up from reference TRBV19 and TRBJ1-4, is DGGITQSPKYLFRKEGQNVTLSCEQNLNHDAMYWYRQDPGQGLRLIYYSQIVNDFQKGDIAEGYSVSREKKESFPLTVTSAQKNPTAFYLCASSRRTTNEKLFFGSGTQLSVL.

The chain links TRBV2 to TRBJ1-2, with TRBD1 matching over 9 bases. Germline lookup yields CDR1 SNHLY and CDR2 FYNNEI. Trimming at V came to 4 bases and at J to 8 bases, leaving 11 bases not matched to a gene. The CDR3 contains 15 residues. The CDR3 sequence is CASSGSKQGALGYTF. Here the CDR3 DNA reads TGTGCCAGCAGTGGGTCGAAACAGGGGGCGTTGGGCTACACCTTC.

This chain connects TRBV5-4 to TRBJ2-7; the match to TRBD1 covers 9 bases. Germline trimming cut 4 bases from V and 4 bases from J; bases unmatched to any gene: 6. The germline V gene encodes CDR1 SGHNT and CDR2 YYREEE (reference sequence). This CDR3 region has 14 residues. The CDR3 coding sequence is TGTGCCAGCAGCCTAGGACAGGGGAGTTACGAGCAGTACTTC. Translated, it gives CASSLGQGSYEQYF.